This TCR beta chain appears in the sequencing data of a study of OX40 agonist ivuxolimab in advanced cancers. Blood draws occurred at baseline, cycle 4 day 1, and cycle 7 day 1. CDR1 and CDR2 (germline): SGDLS, YYNGEE. V was trimmed by 3 bases and J by 2 bases, leaving 18 bases between them. This CDR3 comprises 17 residues. The data were produced by immunoSEQ multiplex PCR, yet TCRdb's version contains in-frame clones alone and is incomplete. The sample records roughly 86,000 clones, 80% to 95% being singletons. Sequences were derived from CD4+ or CD8+ T cells sorted from blood, sampled in a trial of the OX40 agonist ivuxolimab. V is TRBV9 and J is TRBJ1-5; no clear D gene. The TCR was taken from an adult with an advanced solid tumor such as melanoma, head and neck, liver or kidney cancer. CDR3 coding DNA: TGTGCCAGCAGCGAAGAGACCCTTTCAGGTGGCAATCAGCCCCAGCATTTT. Residues: CASSEETLSGGNQPQHF.